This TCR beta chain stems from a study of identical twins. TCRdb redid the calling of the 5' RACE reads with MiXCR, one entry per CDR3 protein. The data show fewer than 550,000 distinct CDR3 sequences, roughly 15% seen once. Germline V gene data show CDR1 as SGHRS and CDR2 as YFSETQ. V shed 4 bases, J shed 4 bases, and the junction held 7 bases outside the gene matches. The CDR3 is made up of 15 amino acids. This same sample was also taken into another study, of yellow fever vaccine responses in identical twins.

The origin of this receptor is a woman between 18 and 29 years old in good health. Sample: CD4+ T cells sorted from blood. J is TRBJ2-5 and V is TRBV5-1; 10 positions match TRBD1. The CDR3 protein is CASSPMTGGGETQYF. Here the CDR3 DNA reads TGCGCCAGCAGCCCGATGACAGGGGGCGGAGAGACCCAGTACTTC. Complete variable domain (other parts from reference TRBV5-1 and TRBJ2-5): KAGVTQTPRYLIKTRGQQVTLSCSPISGHRSVSWYQQTPGQGLQFLFEYFSETQRNKGNFPGRFSGRQFSNSRSEMNVSTLELGDSALYLCASSPMTGGGETQYFGPGTRLLVL.